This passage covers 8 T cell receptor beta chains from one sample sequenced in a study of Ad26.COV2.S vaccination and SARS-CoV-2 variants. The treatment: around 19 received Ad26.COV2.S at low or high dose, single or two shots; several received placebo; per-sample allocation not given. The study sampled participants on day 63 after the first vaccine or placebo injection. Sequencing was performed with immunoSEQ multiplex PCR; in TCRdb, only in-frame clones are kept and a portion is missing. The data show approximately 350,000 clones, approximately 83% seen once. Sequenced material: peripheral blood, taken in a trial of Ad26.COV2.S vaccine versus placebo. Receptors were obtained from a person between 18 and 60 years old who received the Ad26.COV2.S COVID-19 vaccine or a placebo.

The CDR3 here is CASSPSGTEAFF. In DNA, the CDR3 is TGTGCCAGCAGTCCATCCGGGACTGAAGCTTTCTTT. V gene TRBV6-6 combines with J gene TRBJ1-1, with D unclear. CDR1 is MNHNY, CDR2 SVGAGI, per germline (reference sequence). The CDR3 is made up of 12 amino acids. Trimming pared 5 bases from V and 5 bases from J, leaving 9 bases between.

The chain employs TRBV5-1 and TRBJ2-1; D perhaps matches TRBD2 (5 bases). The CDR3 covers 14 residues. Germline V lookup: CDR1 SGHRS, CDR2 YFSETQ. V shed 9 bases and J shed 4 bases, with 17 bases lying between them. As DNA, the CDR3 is TGCGCCACCACAAGGAGTCCGGGGTACAATGAGCAGTTCTTC. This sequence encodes CATTRSPGYNEQFF. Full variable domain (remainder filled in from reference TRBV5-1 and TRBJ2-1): KAGVTQTPRYLIKTRGQQVTLSCSPISGHRSVSWYQQTPGQGLQFLFEYFSETQRNKGNFPGRFSGRQFSNSRSEMNVSTLELGDSALYLCATTRSPGYNEQFFGPGTRLTVL.

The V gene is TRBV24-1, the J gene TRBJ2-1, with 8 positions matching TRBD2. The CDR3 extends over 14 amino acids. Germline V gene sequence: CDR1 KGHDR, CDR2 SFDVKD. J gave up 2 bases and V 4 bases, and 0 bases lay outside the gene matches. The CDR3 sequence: CATSDGGAYNEQFF. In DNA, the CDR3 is TGTGCCACCAGTGACGGGGGGGCCTACAATGAGCAGTTCTTC.

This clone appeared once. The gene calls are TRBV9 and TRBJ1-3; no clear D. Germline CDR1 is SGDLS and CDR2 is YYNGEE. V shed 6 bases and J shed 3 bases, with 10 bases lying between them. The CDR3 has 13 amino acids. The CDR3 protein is CASTPTDGNTIYF. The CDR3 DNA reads TGTGCCAGCACCCCGACGGATGGAAACACCATATATTTT.

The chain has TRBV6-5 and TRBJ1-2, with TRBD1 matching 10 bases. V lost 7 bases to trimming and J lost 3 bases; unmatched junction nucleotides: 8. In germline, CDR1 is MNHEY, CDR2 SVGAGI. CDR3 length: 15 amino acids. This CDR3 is CASTSTGTGDYGYTF. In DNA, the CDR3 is TGTGCCAGCACTAGCACCGGGACAGGGGACTATGGCTACACCTTC.

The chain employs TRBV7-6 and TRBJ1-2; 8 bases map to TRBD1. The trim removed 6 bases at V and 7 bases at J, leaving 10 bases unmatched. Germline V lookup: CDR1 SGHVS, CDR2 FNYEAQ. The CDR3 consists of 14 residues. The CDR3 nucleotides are TGTGCCAGCAGTTCCCCGACCAGGGGGCTTGGCTACACCTTC. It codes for CASSSPTRGLGYTF.

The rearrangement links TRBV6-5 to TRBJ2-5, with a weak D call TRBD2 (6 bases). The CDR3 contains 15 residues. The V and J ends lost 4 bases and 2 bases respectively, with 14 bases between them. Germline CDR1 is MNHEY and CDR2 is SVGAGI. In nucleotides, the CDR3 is TGTGCCAGCAGTTGGGACGGGAGAAGGCAAGAGACCCAGTACTTC. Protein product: CASSWDGRRQETQYF.

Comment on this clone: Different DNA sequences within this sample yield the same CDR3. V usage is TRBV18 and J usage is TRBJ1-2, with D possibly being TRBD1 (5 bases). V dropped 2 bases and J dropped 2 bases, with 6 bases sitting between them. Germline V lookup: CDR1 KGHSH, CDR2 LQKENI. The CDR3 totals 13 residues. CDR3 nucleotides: TGTGCCAGCTCACCAGGGGACAACTATGGCTACACCTTC. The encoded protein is CASSPGDNYGYTF. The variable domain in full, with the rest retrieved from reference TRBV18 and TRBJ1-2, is NAGVMQNPRHLVRRRGQEARLRCSPMKGHSHVYWYRQLPEEGLKFMVYLQKENIIDESGMPKERFSAEFPKEGPSILRIQQVVRGDSAAYFCASSPGDNYGYTFGSGTRLTVV.